This record covers a single T cell receptor beta chain. No antigen is known for it. The data derive from a study of beta chain features in type 1 diabetes. General study findings and limits: Reduced insertions and increased deletions marked VDJ junctions in type 1 diabetes patients. TCRB CDR3s were moderately but significantly shorter in Type 1 diabetes patients in all four CD4+ subsets.

The CDR3 covers 17 residues. CDR1 and CDR2 (germline): SQVTM, ANQGSEA. TCRB transcripts that were expressed got sequenced, as all of the isolated RNA had been reverse transcribed. The study sequenced naive, central memory and regulatory T cell samples to an average of about 3.8 million reads. Clones were sequenced by immunoSEQ multiplex PCR, and TCRdb holds only the in-frame ones, with some missing. The sample records around 600,000 clones, around an eighth being singletons. The sequence came from a man aged 30 to 45 with type 1 diabetes. Sequencing used naive CD4+ T cells from blood. This sequence joins TRBV29-1 and TRBJ2-2, with TRBD1 identical over 9 bases. CDR3 DNA: TGCAGTGTGGGGGGCCGACCGGGACAGGGCAACACCGGGGAGCTGTTTTTT. Encoded protein: CSVGGRPGQGNTGELFF.